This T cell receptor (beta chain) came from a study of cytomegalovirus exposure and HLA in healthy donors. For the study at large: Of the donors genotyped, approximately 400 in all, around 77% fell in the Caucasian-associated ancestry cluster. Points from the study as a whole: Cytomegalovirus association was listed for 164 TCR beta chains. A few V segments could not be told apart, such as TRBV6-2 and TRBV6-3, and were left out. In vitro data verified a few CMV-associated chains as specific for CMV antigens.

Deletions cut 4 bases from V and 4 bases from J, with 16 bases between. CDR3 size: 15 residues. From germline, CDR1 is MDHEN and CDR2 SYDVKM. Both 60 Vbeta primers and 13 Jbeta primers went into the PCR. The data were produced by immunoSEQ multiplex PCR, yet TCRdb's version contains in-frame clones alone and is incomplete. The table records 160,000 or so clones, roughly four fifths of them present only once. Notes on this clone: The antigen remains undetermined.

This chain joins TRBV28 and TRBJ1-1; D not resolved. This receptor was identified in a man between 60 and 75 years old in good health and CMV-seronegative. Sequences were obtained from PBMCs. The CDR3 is CASSSVTPAGTEAFF. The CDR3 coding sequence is TGTGCCAGCAGTTCGGTAACCCCCGCGGGCACTGAAGCTTTCTTT. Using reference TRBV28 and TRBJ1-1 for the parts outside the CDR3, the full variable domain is DVKVTQSSRYLVKRTGEKVFLECVQDMDHENMFWYRQDPGLGLRLIYFSYDVKMKEKGDIPEGYSVSREKKERFSLILESASTNQTSMYLCASSSVTPAGTEAFFGQGTRLTVV.